This record looks at one T cell receptor (beta chain) sequence and its context. This CDR3 contains 12 residues. The germline gives CDR1 MNHEY, CDR2 SVGAGI. V lost 5 bases to trimming and J lost 6 bases; unmatched junction nucleotides: 1. Data came from immunoSEQ multiplex PCR; TCRdb stores just in-frame clones and leaves some out. The sample has approximately 100,000 clones, 80% to 95% seen once. The data derive from a study of control samples from healthy donors and cancer patients. The chain links TRBV6-5 to TRBJ1-2; 9 nucleotides agree with TRBD1. The sample was blood. The receptor was isolated from a human donor in good health. The donor label of this sample is uncertain. CDR3 sequence reads: CASSRTGDGYTF. As DNA, the CDR3 is TGTGCCAGCAGTCGGACAGGGGATGGCTACACCTTC.